These 10 T cell receptor beta chains originate from one sample sequenced in a study of T cell responses to AZD1222 COVID-19 vaccine. Sequencing used immunoSEQ multiplex PCR; TCRdb keeps in-frame clones, though not all of them. The sample holds tens of thousands of clones; approximately 89% are singletons and the top ten take roughly 20%. The source material was peripheral blood, sampled on day 0 of AZD1222 vaccination. The origin of the receptors is an adult in good health.

The chain links TRBV5-1 to TRBJ2-1; tentatively, D is TRBD1 or TRBD2 (7 bases each). This CDR3 is 13 amino acids long. The V end lost 7 bases, the J end lost 8 bases, and 16 bases lay between the germline ends. Germline CDR1 reads SGHRS; CDR2 reads YFSETQ. CDR3 region: CASGGGGHDEQFF. The DNA for the CDR3 is TGCGCCAGCGGGGGAGGGGGCCACGATGAGCAGTTCTTC.

Only a few counts were recorded for this clone. The J gene is TRBJ1-2, the V gene TRBV7-9; TRBD1 agrees at 8 bases. CDR1 is SEHNR, CDR2 FQNEAQ, per germline (reference sequence). V shed 5 bases and J 3 bases; nucleotides not matched to a gene: 5. The length of the CDR3 is 14 residues. The CDR3 loop is CASSPGQGHYGYTF. The CDR3 DNA sequence: TGTGCCAGCAGCCCAGGACAGGGACACTATGGCTACACCTTC.

The chain combines TRBV28 with TRBJ2-7; a possible D gene is TRBD1 (5 bases). With 2 bases removed from V and 2 bases from J, the gap between germline ends came to 7 bases. Germline lookup yields CDR1 MDHEN and CDR2 SYDVKM. The CDR3 runs to 13 residues. The DNA for the CDR3 is TGTGCCAGCAGTTTAGGCAGGGCCTACGAGCAGTACTTC. It is translated as CASSLGRAYEQYF. Drawing the rest from reference TRBV28 and TRBJ2-7, the complete variable domain is DVKVTQSSRYLVKRTGEKVFLECVQDMDHENMFWYRQDPGLGLRLIYFSYDVKMKEKGDIPEGYSVSREKKERFSLILESASTNQTSMYLCASSLGRAYEQYFGPGTRLTVT.

This clone was observed a single time. The chain uses TRBV28 and TRBJ1-2; D might be TRBD1 (5 bases). The CDR3 is 13 amino acids. Germline V CDR1 and CDR2: MDHEN, SYDVKM. The V gene lost 5 bases and the J gene lost 4 bases, with 11 bases spanning the gap. CDR3 region: CASSLRGTYGYTF. Written as DNA, the CDR3 is TGTGCCAGCAGTCTGCGGGGGACCTATGGCTACACCTTC.

The chain couples TRBV10-3 to TRBJ1-6; the match to TRBD1 covers 7 bases. CDR1 ENHRY and CDR2 SYGVKD come from the germline V gene. The J segment lost 5 bases and the V segment lost 6 bases, leaving 7 bases of the junction unmatched. CDR3 length: 15 residues. The CDR3 DNA sequence: TGTGCCATCAGCAAGGACAGGTCTGATAATTCACCCCTCCACTTT. It codes for CAISKDRSDNSPLHF.

The chain combines TRBV9 with TRBJ2-3; 9 bases map to TRBD1. Unmatched junction bases numbered 8, after V lost 0 bases and J lost 9 bases. There are 15 residues in the CDR3. Germline V gives CDR1 SGDLS, CDR2 YYNGEE. The CDR3 sequence is CASSVGGQGVGTQYF. CDR3 coding DNA: TGTGCCAGCAGCGTAGGGGGACAGGGAGTGGGGACGCAGTATTTT.

CDR3 DNA sequence: TGTGCCACCAGGGCTACAGGAAACAATGAGCAGTTCTTC. Encoded protein: CATRATGNNEQFF. J is TRBJ2-1 and V is TRBV24-1; a possible D gene is TRBD1 (5 bases). V shed 7 bases and J shed 5 bases, with 11 bases lying between them. The CDR3 is 13 amino acids. The germline CDR1 and CDR2 sequences are KGHDR and SFDVKD.

The chain links TRBV7-8 to TRBJ2-7, with D unclear. This CDR3 has 13 residues. The V and J ends lost 6 bases and 4 bases respectively, with 13 bases between them. Looked up from germline, CDR1 is SGHVS and CDR2 is FQNEAQ. CDR3 protein: CASSSQGSYEQYF. The CDR3 DNA reads as TGTGCCAGCAGTAGCCAAGGGTCGTACGAGCAGTACTTC.

The CDR3 is CASSPTEGYGYTF. The CDR3 bases are TGTGCCAGCAGCCCGACAGAGGGTTATGGCTACACCTTC. The chain is built from TRBV14 and TRBJ1-2; D might be TRBD1 (5 bases). The CDR3 is made up of 13 amino acids. Germline-derived CDR1 and CDR2 are SGHDN and FVKESK. Trimming removed 4 bases at V and 5 bases at J, with 11 bases between.

V is TRBV5-4 and J is TRBJ2-7, with TRBD1 as a possible D gene (5 bases). CDR1 and CDR2 (germline): SGHNT, YYREEE (reference sequence). V was trimmed by 1 base and J by 2 bases, leaving 7 bases between them. The length of the CDR3 is 13 residues. The CDR3 sequence: CASSLPGTYEQYF. The CDR3 region has the DNA TGTGCCAGCAGCTTGCCAGGGACCTACGAGCAGTACTTC. Together with reference TRBV5-4 and TRBJ2-7, the CDR3 gives the full variable domain: ETGVTQSPTHLIKTRGQQVTLRCSSQSGHNTVSWYQQALGQGPQFIFQYYREEENGRGNFPPRFSGLQFPNYSSELNVNALELDDSALYLCASSLPGTYEQYFGPGTRLTVT.